Reported below is one TCR beta chain. What it binds is not known. Nominally healthy donors were sampled, though unrecorded immune exposures were likely. These data originate in a study of cytomegalovirus exposure and HLA in healthy donors. Study as a whole: A prior study identified just under 120 million unique TCR beta sequences from 200 million or so T cells.

PCR was performed using 60 Vbeta and 13 Jbeta primers. The repertoire was sequenced with immunoSEQ multiplex PCR; TCRdb's copy has only in-frame clones and lacks some. This table lists some 30,000 clones. Study-wide findings and caveats: The productive fraction for most TCR beta V segments was about 87% or about 30% in an earlier analysis. Immune exposure information comprised only CMV serostatus.

The TCR comes from a man aged 40-49 years in good health and CMV-seronegative. Sequencing used PBMCs.

The DNA for the CDR3 is TGTGCCAGCAGTGCGGGACAGGGGAGGAACACTGAAGCTTTCTTT. This codes for CASSAGQGRNTEAFF. The chain uses TRBV27 and TRBJ1-1, with 10 bases lining up with TRBD1. V lost 5 bases to trimming and J lost 1 base; unmatched junction nucleotides: 4. CDR1 and CDR2 (germline): MNHEY, SMNVEV (reference sequence). The CDR3 loop spans 15 amino acids.